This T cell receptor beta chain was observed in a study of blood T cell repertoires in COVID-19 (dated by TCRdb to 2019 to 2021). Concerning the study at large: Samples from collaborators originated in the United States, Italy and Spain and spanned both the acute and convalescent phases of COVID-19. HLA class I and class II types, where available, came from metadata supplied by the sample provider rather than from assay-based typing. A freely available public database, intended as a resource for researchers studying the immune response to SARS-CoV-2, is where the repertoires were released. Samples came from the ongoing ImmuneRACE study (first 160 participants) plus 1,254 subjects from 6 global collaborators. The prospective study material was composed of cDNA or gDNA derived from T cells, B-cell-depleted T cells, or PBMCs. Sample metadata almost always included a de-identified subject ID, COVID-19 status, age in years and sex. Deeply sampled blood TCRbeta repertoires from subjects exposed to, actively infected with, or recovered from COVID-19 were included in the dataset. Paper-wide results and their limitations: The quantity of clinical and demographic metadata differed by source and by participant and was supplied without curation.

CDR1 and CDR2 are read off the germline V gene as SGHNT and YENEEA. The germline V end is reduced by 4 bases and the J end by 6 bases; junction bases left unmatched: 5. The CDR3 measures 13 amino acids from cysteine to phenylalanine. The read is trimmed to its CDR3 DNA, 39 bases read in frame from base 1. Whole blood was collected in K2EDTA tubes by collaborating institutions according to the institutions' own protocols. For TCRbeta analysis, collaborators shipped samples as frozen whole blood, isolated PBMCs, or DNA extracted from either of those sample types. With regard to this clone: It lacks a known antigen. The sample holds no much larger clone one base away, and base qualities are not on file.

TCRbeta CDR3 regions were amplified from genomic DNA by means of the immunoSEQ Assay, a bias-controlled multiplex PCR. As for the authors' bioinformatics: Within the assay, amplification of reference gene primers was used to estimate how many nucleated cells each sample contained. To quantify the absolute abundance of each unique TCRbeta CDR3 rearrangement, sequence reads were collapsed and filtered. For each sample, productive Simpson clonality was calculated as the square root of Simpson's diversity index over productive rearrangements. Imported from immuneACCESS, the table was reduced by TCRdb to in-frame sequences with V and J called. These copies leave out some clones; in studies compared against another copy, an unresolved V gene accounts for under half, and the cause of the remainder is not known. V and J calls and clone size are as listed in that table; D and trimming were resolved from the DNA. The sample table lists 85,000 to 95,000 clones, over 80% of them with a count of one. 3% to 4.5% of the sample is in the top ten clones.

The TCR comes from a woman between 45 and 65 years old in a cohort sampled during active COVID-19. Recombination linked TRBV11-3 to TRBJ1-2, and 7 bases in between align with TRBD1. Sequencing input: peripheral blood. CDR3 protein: CASSWSQGDGYTF. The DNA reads TGTGCCAGCAGCTGGAGCCAGGGGGATGGCTACACCTTC.